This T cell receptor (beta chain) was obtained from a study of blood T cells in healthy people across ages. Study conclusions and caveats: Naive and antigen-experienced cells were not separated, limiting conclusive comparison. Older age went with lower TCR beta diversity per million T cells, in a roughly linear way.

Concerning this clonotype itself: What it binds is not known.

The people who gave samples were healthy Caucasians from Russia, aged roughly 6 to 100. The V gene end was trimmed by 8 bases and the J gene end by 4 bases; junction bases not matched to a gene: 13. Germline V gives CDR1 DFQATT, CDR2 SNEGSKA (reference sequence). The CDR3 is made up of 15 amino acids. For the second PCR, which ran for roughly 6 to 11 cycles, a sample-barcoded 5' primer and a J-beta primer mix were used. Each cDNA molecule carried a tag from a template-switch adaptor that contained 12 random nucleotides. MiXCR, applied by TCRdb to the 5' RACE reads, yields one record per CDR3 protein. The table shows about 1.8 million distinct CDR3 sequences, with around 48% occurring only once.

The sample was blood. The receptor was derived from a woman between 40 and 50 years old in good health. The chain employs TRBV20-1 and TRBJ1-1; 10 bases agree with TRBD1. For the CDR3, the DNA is TGCAGTCGTCTCCGAAGGACAGGGGGGATCACTGAAGCTTTCTTT. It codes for CSRLRRTGGITEAFF.